This TCR beta chain comes out of a study of CXCR3-negative and CXCR3-positive naive CD8 T cells. Notes on the study in general: Hydrophobicity was higher for TRB CDR3s found in CXCR3-positive naive cells than in CXCR3-negative naive cells. CXCR3-negative and CXCR3-positive naive cells shared comparable TRBV-TRBJ usage, but memory cells did not. CD5 surface expression was similar among naive subsets, and TCR strength was estimated by inference from TRB CDR3 properties.

UMI-tagged TRB cDNA libraries were built via 5' RACE. Reanalyzing the 5' RACE reads, TCRdb keeps one entry per CDR3 protein, without DNA. This sample's table reports 50,000 to 65,000 distinct CDR3 sequences. The CDR3 totals 14 residues. CDR1 and CDR2 (germline): MNHEY, SVGAGI. Concerning this clonotype itself: Its matching antigen is unknown.

Cells classed as naive CD8+ T cells were CD45RO-CCR7+CD27+CD95-. The V and J genes are TRBV6-5 and TRBJ2-7; there is no DNA to check the TCRdb D call of TRBD2. The sequencing sample was made of naive CXCR3+ CD8+ T cells from blood. Regarding subset: CD45RO-CCR7+CD27+CD95- naive CD8+ T cells expressing CXCR3 (TNR3+). This receptor was obtained from a human donor in good health. Some clones in this sample may be carry-over from other donors' samples. This chain's CDR3 is CASGRGSLWDEQYF.